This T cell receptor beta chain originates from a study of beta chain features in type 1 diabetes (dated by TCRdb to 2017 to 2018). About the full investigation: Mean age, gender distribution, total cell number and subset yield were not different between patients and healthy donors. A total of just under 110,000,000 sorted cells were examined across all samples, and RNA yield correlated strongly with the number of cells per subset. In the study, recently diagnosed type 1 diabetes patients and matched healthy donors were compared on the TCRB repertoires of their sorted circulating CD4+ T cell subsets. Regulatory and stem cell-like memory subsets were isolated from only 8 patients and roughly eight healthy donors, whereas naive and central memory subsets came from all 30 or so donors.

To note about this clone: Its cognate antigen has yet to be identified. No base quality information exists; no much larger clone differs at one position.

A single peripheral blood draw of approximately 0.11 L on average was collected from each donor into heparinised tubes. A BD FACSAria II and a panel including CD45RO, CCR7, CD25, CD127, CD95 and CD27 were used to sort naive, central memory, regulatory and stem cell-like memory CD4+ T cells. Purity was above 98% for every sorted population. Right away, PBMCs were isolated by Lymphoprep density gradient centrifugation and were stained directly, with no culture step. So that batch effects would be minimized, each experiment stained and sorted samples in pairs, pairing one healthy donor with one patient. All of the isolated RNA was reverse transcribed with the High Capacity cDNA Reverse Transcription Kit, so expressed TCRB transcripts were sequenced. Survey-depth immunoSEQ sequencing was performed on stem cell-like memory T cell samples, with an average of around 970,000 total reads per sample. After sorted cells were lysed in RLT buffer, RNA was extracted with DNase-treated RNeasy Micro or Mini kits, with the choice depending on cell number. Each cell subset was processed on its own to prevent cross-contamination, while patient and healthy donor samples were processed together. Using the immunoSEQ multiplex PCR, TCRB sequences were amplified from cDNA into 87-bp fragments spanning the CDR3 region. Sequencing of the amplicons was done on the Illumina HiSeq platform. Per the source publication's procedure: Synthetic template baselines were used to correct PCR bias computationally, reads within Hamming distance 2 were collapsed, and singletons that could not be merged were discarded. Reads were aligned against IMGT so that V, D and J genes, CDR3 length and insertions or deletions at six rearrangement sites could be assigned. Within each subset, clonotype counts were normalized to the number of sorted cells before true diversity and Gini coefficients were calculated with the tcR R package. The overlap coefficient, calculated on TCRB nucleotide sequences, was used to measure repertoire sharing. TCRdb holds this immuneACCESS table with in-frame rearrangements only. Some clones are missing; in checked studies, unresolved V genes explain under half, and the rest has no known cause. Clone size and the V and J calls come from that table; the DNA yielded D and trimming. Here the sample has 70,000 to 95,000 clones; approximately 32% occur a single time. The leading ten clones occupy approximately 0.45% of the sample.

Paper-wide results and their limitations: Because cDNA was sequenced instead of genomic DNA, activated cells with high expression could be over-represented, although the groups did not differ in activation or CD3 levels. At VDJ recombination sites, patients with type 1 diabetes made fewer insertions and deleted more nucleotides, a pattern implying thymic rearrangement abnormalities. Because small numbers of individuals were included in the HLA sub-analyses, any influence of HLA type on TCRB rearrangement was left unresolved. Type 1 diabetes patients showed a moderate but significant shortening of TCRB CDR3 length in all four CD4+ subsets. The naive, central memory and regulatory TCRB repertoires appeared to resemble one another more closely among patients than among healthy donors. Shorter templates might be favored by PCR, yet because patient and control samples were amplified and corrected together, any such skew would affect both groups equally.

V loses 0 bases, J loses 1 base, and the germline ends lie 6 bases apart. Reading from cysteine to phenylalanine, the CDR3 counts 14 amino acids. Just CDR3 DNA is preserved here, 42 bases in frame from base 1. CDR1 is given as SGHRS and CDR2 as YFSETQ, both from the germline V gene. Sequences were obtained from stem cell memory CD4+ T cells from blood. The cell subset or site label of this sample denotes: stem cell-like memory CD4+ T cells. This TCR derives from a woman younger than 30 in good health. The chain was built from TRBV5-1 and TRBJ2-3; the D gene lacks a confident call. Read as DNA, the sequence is TGCGCCAGCAGCTTGGACGGAGGCACAGATACGCAGTATTTT. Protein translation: CASSLDGGTDTQYF. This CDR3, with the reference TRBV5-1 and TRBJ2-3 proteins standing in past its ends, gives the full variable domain KAGVTQTPRYLIKTRGQQVTLSCSPISGHRSVSWYQQTPGQGLQFLFEYFSETQRNKGNFPGRFSGRQFSNSRSEMNVSTLELGDSALYLCASSLDGGTDTQYFGPGTRLTVL.